This T cell receptor beta chain stems from a study of response to subunit inactivated influenza vaccine (dated by TCRdb to about 2018). Concerning the study at large: To follow how T cells responded to a trivalent subunit inactivated influenza vaccine, the researchers relied on deep quantitative profiling of the T cell receptor repertoire. Broad study findings and their caveats: The authors suggested that each seasonal influenza vaccination may recruit only a limited number of new T cells.

From a lookup of the germline V gene, CDR1 and CDR2 are SGHAT and FQNNGV. The CDR3 starts with the cysteine, ends with the phenylalanine, and has 14 residues. Of all the DNA, just the CDR3 is kept, 42 bases in frame from base 1. Trimming costs V 6 bases and J 0 bases, and their ends lie 11 bases apart. Of note for this clonotype: The specificity of this receptor is unknown. There are no base qualities to consult, and no much larger clone falls within one base.

Library creation used RT-PCR. The sequencer listed for this sample is Illumina HiSeq 2500. The public reads were reprocessed in TCRdb via fastp at Q25 and MiXCR, keeping in-frame beta chains. Every distinct CDR3 protein forms one entry, paired with its most common genes and DNA. This sample holds about 700,000 distinct CDR3 sequences; roughly 14% were observed only once. In total, the top ten clones hold about 9.9% of the sample. The sequence is built from TRBV11-2 and TRBJ1-1; the best D guess is TRBD1, with 6 bases matching. The clonotype comes from a man in his forties or fifties who received an inactivated influenza vaccine. Donor details come from another sample of the same person, matched by shared clones. Here the sequenced sample was PBMCs from blood, taken roughly 12 days after vaccination. In nucleotides, the sequence is TGTGCCAGCAGAGTACAGGGCTTGAACACTGAAGCTTTCTTT. Translated, it reads CASRVQGLNTEAFF.